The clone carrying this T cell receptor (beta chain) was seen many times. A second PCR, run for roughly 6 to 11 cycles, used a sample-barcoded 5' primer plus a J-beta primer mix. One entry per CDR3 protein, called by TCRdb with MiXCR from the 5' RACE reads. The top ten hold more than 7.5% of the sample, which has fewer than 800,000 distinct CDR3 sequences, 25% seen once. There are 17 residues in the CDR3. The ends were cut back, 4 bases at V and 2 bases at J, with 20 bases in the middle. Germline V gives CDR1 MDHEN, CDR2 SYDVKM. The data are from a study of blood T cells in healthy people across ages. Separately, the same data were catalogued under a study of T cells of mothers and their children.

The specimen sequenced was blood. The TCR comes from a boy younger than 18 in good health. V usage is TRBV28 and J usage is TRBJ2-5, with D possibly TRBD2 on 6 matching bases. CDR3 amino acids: CASSSVLPLAPQETQYF. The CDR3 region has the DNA TGTGCCAGCAGTTCTGTGCTCCCGCTAGCGCCGCAAGAGACCCAGTACTTC.